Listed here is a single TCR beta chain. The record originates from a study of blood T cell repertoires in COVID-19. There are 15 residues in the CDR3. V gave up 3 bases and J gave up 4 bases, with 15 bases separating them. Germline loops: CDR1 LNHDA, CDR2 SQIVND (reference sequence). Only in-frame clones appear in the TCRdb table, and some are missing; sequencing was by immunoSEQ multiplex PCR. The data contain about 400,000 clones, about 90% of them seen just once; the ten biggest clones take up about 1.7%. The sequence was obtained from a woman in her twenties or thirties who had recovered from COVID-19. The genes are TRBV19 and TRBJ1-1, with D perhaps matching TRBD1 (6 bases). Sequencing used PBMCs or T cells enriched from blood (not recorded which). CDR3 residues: CASSMGAGALTEAFF. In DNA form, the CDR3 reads TGTGCCAGTAGTATGGGGGCAGGGGCTCTCACTGAAGCTTTCTTT.